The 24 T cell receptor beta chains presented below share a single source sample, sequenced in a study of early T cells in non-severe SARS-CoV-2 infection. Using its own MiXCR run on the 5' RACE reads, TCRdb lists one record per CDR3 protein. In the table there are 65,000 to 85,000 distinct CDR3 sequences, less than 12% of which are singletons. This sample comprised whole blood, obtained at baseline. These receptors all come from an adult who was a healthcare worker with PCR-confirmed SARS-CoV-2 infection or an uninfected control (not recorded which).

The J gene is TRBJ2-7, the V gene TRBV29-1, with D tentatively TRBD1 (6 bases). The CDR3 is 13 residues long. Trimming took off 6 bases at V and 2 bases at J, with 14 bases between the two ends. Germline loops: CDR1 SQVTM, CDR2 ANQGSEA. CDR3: CSVRRDTTYEQYF. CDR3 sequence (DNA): TGCAGCGTGCGAAGGGACACCACCTACGAGCAGTACTTC.

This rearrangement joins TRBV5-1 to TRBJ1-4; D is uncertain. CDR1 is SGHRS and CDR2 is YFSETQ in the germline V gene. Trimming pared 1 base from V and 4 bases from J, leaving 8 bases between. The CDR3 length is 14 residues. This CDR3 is CASSLSQNNEKLFF. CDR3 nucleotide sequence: TGCGCCAGCAGCTTGAGCCAGAATAATGAAAAACTGTTTTTT.

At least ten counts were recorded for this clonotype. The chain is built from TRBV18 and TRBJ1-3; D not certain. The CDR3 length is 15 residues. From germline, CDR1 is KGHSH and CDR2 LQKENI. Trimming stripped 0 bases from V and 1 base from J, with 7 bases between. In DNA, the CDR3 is TGTGCCAGCTCACCACCCGTCGGGTCTGGAAACACCATATATTTT. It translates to CASSPPVGSGNTIYF.

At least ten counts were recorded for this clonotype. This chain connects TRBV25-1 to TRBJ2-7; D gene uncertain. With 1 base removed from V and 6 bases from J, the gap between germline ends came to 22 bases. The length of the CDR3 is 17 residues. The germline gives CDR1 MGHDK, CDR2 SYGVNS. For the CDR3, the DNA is TGTGCCAGCAGTGAATCGACCCGGGCCCCGCATTCAATCGAGCAGTACTTC. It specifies CASSESTRAPHSIEQYF.

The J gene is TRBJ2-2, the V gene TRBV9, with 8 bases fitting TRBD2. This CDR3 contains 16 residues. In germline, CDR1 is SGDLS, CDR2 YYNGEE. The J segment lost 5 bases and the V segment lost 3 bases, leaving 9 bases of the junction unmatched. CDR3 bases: TGTGCCAGCAGCGGGGCCGGAGCGGGAGTTACCGGGGAGCTGTTTTTT. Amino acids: CASSGAGAGVTGELFF.

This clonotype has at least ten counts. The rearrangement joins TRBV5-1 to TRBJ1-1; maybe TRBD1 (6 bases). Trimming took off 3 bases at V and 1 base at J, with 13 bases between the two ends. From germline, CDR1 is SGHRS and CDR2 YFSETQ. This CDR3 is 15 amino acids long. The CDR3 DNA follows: TGCGCCAGCAGCTCGGTACCGGGACAGAACACTGAAGCTTTCTTT. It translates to CASSSVPGQNTEAFF.

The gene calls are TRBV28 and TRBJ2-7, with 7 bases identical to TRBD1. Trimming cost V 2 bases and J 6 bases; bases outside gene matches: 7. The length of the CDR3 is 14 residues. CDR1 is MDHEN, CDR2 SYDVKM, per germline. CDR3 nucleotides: TGTGCCAGCAGTTTAGTGACAGGGCCCCGCGAGCAGTACTTC. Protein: CASSLVTGPREQYF.

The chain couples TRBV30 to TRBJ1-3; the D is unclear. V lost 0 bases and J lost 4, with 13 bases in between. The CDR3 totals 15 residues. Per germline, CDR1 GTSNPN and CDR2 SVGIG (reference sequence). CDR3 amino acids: CAWSVDWSPGNTIYF. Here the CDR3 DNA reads TGTGCCTGGAGTGTAGATTGGTCTCCCGGAAACACCATATATTTT.

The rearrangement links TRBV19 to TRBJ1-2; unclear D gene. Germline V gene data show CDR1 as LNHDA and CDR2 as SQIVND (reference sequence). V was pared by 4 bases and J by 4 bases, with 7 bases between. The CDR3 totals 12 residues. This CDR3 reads CASSRLTYGYTF. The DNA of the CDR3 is TGTGCCAGTAGTAGGTTAACCTATGGCTACACCTTC. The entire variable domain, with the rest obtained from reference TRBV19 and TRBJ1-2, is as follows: DGGITQSPKYLFRKEGQNVTLSCEQNLNHDAMYWYRQDPGQGLRLIYYSQIVNDFQKGDIAEGYSVSREKKESFPLTVTSAQKNPTAFYLCASSRLTYGYTFGSGTRLTVV.

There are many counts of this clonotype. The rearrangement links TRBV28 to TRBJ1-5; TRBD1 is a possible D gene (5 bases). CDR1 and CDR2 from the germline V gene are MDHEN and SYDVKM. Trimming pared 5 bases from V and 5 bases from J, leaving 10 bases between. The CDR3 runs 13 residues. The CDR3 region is CASSAGVHQPQHF. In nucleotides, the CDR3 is TGTGCCAGCAGTGCGGGGGTGCATCAGCCCCAGCATTTT.

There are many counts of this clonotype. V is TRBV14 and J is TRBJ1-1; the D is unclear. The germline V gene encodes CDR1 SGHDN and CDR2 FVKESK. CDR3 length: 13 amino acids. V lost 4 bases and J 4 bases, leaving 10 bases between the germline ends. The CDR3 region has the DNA TGTGCCAGCAGCCTAGGACTTTCCACTGAAGCTTTCTTT. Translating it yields CASSLGLSTEAFF.

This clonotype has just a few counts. The DNA for the CDR3 is TGCGCCAGCAGCTCCTATACCGGGACTATCCGCCACAATGAGCAGTTCTTC. It encodes CASSSYTGTIRHNEQFF. The chain links TRBV5-1 to TRBJ2-1; 7 bases are a match to TRBD2. Germline CDR1 and CDR2: SGHRS and YFSETQ. With 3 bases clipped from V and 5 bases from J, the junction kept 14 bases outside the gene matches. The CDR3 length is 17 residues.

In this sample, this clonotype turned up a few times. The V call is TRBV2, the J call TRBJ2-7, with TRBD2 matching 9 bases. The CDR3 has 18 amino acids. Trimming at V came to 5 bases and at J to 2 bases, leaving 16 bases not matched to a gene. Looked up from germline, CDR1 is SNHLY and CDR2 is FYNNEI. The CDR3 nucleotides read TGTGCCAGCAGTAGGGGGGGCCGCGGGCTAGCGGGAACCTACGAGCAGTACTTC. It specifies CASSRGGRGLAGTYEQYF.

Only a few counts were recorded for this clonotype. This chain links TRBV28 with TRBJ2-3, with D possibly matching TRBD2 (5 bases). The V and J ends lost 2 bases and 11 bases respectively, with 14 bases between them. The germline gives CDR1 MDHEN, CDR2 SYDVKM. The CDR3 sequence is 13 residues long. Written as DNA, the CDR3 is TGTGCCAGCAGTTTACGGACTCCGATAGGGCAGTATTTT. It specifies CASSLRTPIGQYF.

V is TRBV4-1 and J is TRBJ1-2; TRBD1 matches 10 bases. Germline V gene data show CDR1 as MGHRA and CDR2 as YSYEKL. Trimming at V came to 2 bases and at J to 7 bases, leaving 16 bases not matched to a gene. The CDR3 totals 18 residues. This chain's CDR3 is CASSQPFAPGQGPRGYTF. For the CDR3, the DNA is TGCGCCAGCAGCCAACCTTTTGCACCGGGACAGGGGCCTCGTGGCTACACCTTC.

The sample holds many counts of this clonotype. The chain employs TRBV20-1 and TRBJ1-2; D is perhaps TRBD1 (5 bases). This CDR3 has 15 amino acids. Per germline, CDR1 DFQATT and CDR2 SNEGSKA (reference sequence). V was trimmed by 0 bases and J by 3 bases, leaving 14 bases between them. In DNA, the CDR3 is TGCAGTGCTAGAGATCCAGCAGGGATATACTATGGCTACACCTTC. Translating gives CSARDPAGIYYGYTF.

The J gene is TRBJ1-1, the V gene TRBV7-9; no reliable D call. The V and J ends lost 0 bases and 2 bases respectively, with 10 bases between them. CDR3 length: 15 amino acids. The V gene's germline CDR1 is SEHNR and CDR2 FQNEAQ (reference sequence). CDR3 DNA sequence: TGTGCCAGCAGCTTAGCGGCGCCCAGCAACACTGAAGCTTTCTTT. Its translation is CASSLAAPSNTEAFF.

The CDR3 is CASSQNWADQPQHF. The CDR3 nucleotides read TGTGCCAGCAGCCAAAACTGGGCCGATCAGCCCCAGCATTTT. The chain joins TRBV3-1 to TRBJ1-5; D is undetermined. Looked up from germline, CDR1 is LGHDT and CDR2 is YNNKEL (reference sequence). This CDR3 spans 14 amino acids. Trimming left V 2 bases short and J 5 bases short, with 10 bases between. Using reference TRBV3-1 and TRBJ1-5 for the parts outside the CDR3, the full variable domain is DTAVSQTPKYLVTQMGNDKSIKCEQNLGHDTMYWYKQDSKKFLKIMFSYNNKELIINETVPNRFSPKSPDKAHLNLHINSLELGDSAVYFCASSQNWADQPQHFGDGTRLSIL.

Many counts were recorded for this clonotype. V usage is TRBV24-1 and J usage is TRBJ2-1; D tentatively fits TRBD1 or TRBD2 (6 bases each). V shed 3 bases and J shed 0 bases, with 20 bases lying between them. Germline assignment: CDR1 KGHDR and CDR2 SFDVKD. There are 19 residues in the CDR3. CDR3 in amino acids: CATSDTGGLRHSSYNEQFF. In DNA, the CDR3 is TGTGCCACCAGTGATACCGGGGGCTTACGGCACAGCTCCTACAATGAGCAGTTCTTC.

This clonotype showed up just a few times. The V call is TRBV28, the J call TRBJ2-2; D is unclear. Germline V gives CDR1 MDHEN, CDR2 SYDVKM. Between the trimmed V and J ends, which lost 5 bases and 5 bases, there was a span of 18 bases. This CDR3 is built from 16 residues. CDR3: CASSLSSSPRTGELFF. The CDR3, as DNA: TGTGCCAGCAGTCTGTCTTCGAGCCCTAGGACCGGGGAGCTGTTTTTT. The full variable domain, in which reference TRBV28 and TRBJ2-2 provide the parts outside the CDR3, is DVKVTQSSRYLVKRTGEKVFLECVQDMDHENMFWYRQDPGLGLRLIYFSYDVKMKEKGDIPEGYSVSREKKERFSLILESASTNQTSMYLCASSLSSSPRTGELFFGEGSRLTVL.

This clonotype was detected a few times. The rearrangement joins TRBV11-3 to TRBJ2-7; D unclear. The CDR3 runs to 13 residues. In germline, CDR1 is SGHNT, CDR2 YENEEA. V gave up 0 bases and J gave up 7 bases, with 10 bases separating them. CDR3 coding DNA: TGTGCCAGCAGCTTAGATAACGGCTTTGAGCAGTACTTC. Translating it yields CASSLDNGFEQYF.

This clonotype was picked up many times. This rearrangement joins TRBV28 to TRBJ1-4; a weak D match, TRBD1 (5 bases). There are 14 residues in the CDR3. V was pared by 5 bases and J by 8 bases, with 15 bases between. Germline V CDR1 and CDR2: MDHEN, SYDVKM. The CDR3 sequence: CASSPGPAEEKLFF. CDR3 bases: TGTGCCAGCAGTCCGGGACCGGCCGAGGAAAAACTGTTTTTT.

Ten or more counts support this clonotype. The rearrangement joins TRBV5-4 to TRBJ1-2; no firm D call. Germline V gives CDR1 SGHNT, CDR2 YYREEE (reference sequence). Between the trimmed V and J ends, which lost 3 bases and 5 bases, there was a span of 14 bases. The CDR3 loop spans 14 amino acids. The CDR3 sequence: CASSSSKAVYGYTF. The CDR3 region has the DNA TGTGCCAGCAGCTCCTCAAAGGCCGTTTATGGCTACACCTTC.

CDR3 region: CASTKDGAGSNQPQHF. As DNA, the CDR3 is TGTGCCAGCACCAAGGATGGCGCAGGGAGCAATCAGCCCCAGCATTTT. V usage is TRBV2 and J usage is TRBJ1-5; weak D call: TRBD1 (5 bases). The CDR3 runs to 16 residues. V shed 7 bases and J shed 1 base, with 17 bases lying between them. Germline CDR1 is SNHLY and CDR2 is FYNNEI.